The TCR beta chain under discussion was sequenced for a study of T cell responses to AZD1222 COVID-19 vaccine. Study outcomes and limitations: CD4 TCRs covered the whole spike, strongest at regions 160-218 and 743-854.

Germline V gene data show CDR1 as MGHRA and CDR2 as YSYEKL. The CDR3 has 13 residues. Trimming removed 5 bases from V and 1 base from J, with 8 bases in between. Using immunoSEQ multiplex PCR, the repertoire was profiled, and TCRdb retains in-frame clones only, with some absent. The sample lists some 170,000 clones; around 94% were seen once. Comments on this clone: The antigen is undetermined.

This receptor was obtained from an adult in good health. The starting material was peripheral blood, obtained on day 0 of AZD1222 vaccination. The V call is TRBV4-1, the J call TRBJ1-1; D is unclear. CDR3: CASSDARNTEAFF. The DNA for the CDR3 is TGCGCCAGCAGCGACGCGAGGAACACTGAAGCTTTCTTT.